The source of this TCR beta chain is a study of response to subunit inactivated influenza vaccine. The CDR3 sequence is 14 residues long. V gave up 2 bases and J gave up 3 bases, with 12 bases separating them. Germline CDR1 SGHRS, CDR2 YFSETQ. One entry per CDR3 protein results from TCRdb running MiXCR on the RT-PCR reads. The table includes about 580,000 distinct CDR3 sequences, around 13% detected once. The material was PBMCs from blood, obtained about 12 days after vaccination. J is TRBJ2-7 and V is TRBV5-1, with D possibly matching TRBD2 (6 bases). The sequence was collected from a man between 50 and 59 years old who received an inactivated influenza vaccine. CDR3 amino acids: CASSFASSGYEQYF. The CDR3 nucleotides read TGCGCCAGCAGCTTCGCGAGTAGCGGCTACGAGCAGTACTTC.